The next 5 T cell receptor beta chains were all read from a single sample in a study of blood T cell repertoires in COVID-19. Assay: immunoSEQ multiplex PCR; the TCRdb copy retains only in-frame clones and omits some. The sample carries 350,000 to 450,000 clones, around 88% recorded once. Sequenced material: peripheral blood. The receptor source for this set is an older woman with COVID-19, enrolled during active disease.

The chain uses TRBV5-4 and TRBJ2-7, with TRBD1 matching over 10 bases. V trimming: 3 bases; J trimming: 3 bases; junction bases outside the gene matches: 0. The CDR3 contains 13 residues. Looked up from germline, CDR1 is SGHNT and CDR2 is YYREEE (reference sequence). This CDR3 reads CASSWDRGYEQYF. The CDR3 DNA follows: TGTGCCAGCAGCTGGGACAGGGGCTACGAGCAGTACTTC. Using reference TRBV5-4 and TRBJ2-7 for the parts outside the CDR3, the full variable domain is ETGVTQSPTHLIKTRGQQVTLRCSSQSGHNTVSWYQQALGQGPQFIFQYYREEENGRGNFPPRFSGLQFPNYSSELNVNALELDDSALYLCASSWDRGYEQYFGPGTRLTVT.

CDR3 loop: CASSGTGAHYGYTF. CDR3 DNA sequence: TGTGCCAGCAGCGGGACAGGGGCCCACTATGGCTACACCTTC. V and J are TRBV9 and TRBJ1-2, with TRBD1 identical over 9 bases. The length of the CDR3 is 14 residues. CDR1 is SGDLS and CDR2 is YYNGEE in the germline V gene. The J segment lost 3 bases and the V segment lost 3 bases, leaving 3 bases of the junction unmatched. Supplemented by reference TRBV9 and TRBJ1-2, the full variable domain reads DSGVTQTPKHLITATGQRVTLRCSPRSGDLSVYWYQQSLDQGLQFLIQYYNGEERAKGNILERFSAQQFPDLHSELNLSSLELGDSALYFCASSGTGAHYGYTFGSGTRLTVV.

The chain has TRBV27 and TRBJ1-1, with TRBD1 matching 9 bases. CDR1 and CDR2 (germline): MNHEY, SMNVEV (reference sequence). This CDR3 has 15 amino acids. V shed 1 base, J shed 5 bases, and the junction held 5 bases outside the gene matches. The DNA for the CDR3 is TGTGCCAGCAGTTTATGGGGACAGGGAACGACTGAAGCTTTCTTT. Protein sequence: CASSLWGQGTTEAFF.

In its sample, this clone was seen a few times. J is TRBJ2-2 and V is TRBV4-1, with 11 bases aligning to TRBD2. The CDR3 has 16 residues. In germline, CDR1 is MGHRA, CDR2 YSYEKL. The V and J ends lost 4 bases and 1 base, in that order; junction bases with no gene match: 2. In nucleotides, the CDR3 is TGCGCCAGCAGCCCCCTAGCGGGGGGGAACACCGGGGAGCTGTTTTTT. It translates to CASSPLAGGNTGELFF.

This clone was found a few times. This chain links TRBV6-6 with TRBJ1-1, with no clear D. The CDR3 contains 13 residues. Germline V lookup: CDR1 MNHNY, CDR2 SVGAGI (reference sequence). Trimming cost V 0 bases and J 11 bases, with 13 bases left between them. DNA of the CDR3: TGTGCCAGCAGTTACTCGGGAGATCCTGGGGCTTTCTTT. Translation: CASSYSGDPGAFF.